This TCR beta chain comes out of a study of cytomegalovirus exposure and HLA in healthy donors (dated by TCRdb to 2015 to 2018). About the investigation overall: An earlier analysis of some 550 of the donors reported more than 250 Gb of sequence data and around 110 million unique TCR beta sequences from 150 million to 200 million T cells. The number of typed donors differed by locus: roughly 629-630 for A, B, C, DRB1 and DQB1; 522 for DQA1; some 610 for DPA1; and around 470 for DPB1. In addition to the first cohort of about 650 subjects, a separate validation cohort of 120 different subjects was used. Of the 398 genotyped donors, approximately 83% fell in the genetic ancestry cluster associated with self-reported Caucasian donors. An early release covering roughly 640 HLA-typed donors comprised approximately 300 gigabases of sequencing data and about 90 million unique TCR sequences. Both class I and class II loci were covered by HLA typing, at four-digit resolution. An earlier analysis of 587 of the donors used high-throughput TCR beta sequencing to judge whether each TCR beta V gene segment behaved as functional or pseudogenic. Because of strong linkage in the cohort, roughly five DR-DQ haplotypes were treated as single units for association and clustering. A later analysis re-examined previously published TCR beta repertoires from hundreds of donors and added high-resolution HLA genotyping to investigate patterns of TCR occurrence. The study combined high-throughput TCR immunosequencing, statistical association of individual TCRs with disease status, and machine learning to predict cytomegalovirus infection status. The study aimed to test whether signatures of past pathogen exposure could be identified by cataloging public T cell receptors. All discovery cohort repertoires had been generated using a single sequencing platform. On average, about 200,000 unique TCR beta nucleotide sequences were sequenced per donor among a few hundred genotyped donors of the cohort, with about 19% of those sequences being non-productive. The study used immunosequencing to profile the T cell repertoires of about 670 subjects and linked those repertoires to cytomegalovirus serostatus. Rather than drawing on any new phenotypic data, the later analysis identified candidate immune exposures from TCR beta sequences and the way those sequences occurred across donors. Donor age, sex, ethnicity and CMV serostatus were collected together with the repertoire data. A later genetic analysis took genome-wide SNP genotypes for about 55% of the roughly 700 donors and used that subset as a discovery cohort. The paper's findings and limits, for the study overall: The only immune exposure information available for the cohort was CMV serostatus. According to the authors, the approach could potentially be generalized to other disease states and immunological phenotypes. The study gave a list of around 170 TCR beta chains associated with cytomegalovirus. Because some donors lacked HLA typing at each locus, the association tests relied only on the typed subset. Broadly in line with IMGT annotations, most TCR beta V segments showed up in productive rearrangements about 87% or about 30% of the time in an earlier analysis of roughly 590 of the donors. A further reported finding was that TCR beta sequences accurately predicted the HLA-A and HLA-B alleles for most subjects in the first cohort. In a later genetic analysis, a missense DCLRE1C variant was associated with V-gene and J-gene trimming of TCR beta chains, and the association was replicated in an independent cohort. Correlated functional status among segregating V segments might reflect linkage disequilibrium, but an unknown experimental factor could not be ruled out. The cohort was sequenced for TCR beta chains only, and without alpha or paired-chain data the features that could be detected were limited. According to a later genetic analysis, donors in an Asian-associated ancestry cluster had fewer N-insertions in productive TCRs than the roughly 670-donor mean. A cluster of highly shared sequence variants was judged likely to be a technical artifact of the sequencing pipeline. When HLA alleles, especially DR and DQ, strongly co-occurred, TCR associations were difficult to assign to individual alleles. Most TCR sequences were seen in very few donors, while some public TCRs were found in many individuals. In a later analysis, HLA-associated TCR beta chains showed more clonal expansion and lower generation probabilities than non-associated chains that were equally common. A later analysis associated 16,951 TCR beta sequences with specific HLA alleles at a false discovery rate of 0.05. Three of the identified cytomegalovirus-associated TCR beta chains were confirmed in vitro to be specific for cytomegalovirus antigens. Several of the top co-occurrence clusters appeared to be linked to parvovirus B19, influenza, CMV and Epstein-Barr virus, according to a later analysis. The 87-base-pair reads could not distinguish some IMGT-functional V segments, including TRBV6-2 and TRBV6-3, so those segments were excluded. A later analysis found that TCR association rates varied across HLA loci, with DRB1 alleles showing the most associated TCRs and HLA-C alleles the fewest. Some 16 rarely observed V segments, including chromosome 9 orphons, were excluded from the earlier analysis of just under 600 of the donors because counts were too low. The classifier was reported to diagnose cytomegalovirus status with high specificity and sensitivity in both the original and validation cohorts. Presence/absence analyses assumed roughly uniform sequencing depth across donors, an assumption that may not hold. Most CMV-associated TCR beta chains appeared to be HLA-restricted in a later analysis, and the HLA associations seemed to be driven largely by CMV exposure.

The germline V gene encodes CDR1 MDHEN and CDR2 SYDVKM. From the cysteine up to the phenylalanine, the CDR3 has a length of 15 residues. The CDR3 DNA has 45 bases and is translated from base 1. Libraries were built with the immunoSEQ multiplex PCR assay. For the multiplex PCR, a mixture combining 60 forward primers for TCR Vbeta segments and 13 reverse primers for TCR Jbeta segments was used. Amplification of the CDR3 region of rearranged TCR beta genes was performed with a multiplex PCR assay on genomic DNA. On the Illumina HiSeq System, the amplified TCR beta libraries were sequenced as 87-base-pair reads. For the original study's pipeline: A later analysis tallied approximately 87 million unique TCR beta chains across the 700 or so repertoires, and about 12 million of those chains were shared by two or more donors. Raw reads were error-corrected and collapsed into unique sequences with a nearest-neighbor algorithm that merged closely related sequences to remove PCR and sequencing errors. To assign V, D and J gene segments, CDR3 sequences were aligned to IMGT reference sequences. For a sequence to be retained, a match of at least six nucleotides to both a V gene segment and a J gene segment was required. Rearrangements were called productive when the CDR3 lacked stop codons and stayed in frame with V and J; all others were non-productive. Following IMGT convention, CDR3 was defined as the stretch from the second conserved V-encoded cysteine to the conserved J-encoded phenylalanine. The earlier analysis of 450 to 750 of the donors excluded any sequence lacking an unambiguous match to a single V gene segment. In an earlier analysis of 500 to 750 of the donors, V segments were called functional above 56.7% productive rearrangements and were called segregating when the between-donor standard deviation exceeded 5%. A statistical classification framework was developed to diagnose cytomegalovirus status using the catalog of TCR beta chain sequences. V and J gene assignment, in a later analysis, came from comparing TCR nucleotide sequences with IMGT/GENE-DB human TR gene sequences. Using the TCRdist pipeline, a later analysis assigned CDR3 sequences along with most-parsimonious VDJ recombination scenarios. In a later analysis, each TCR beta chain was defined by its CDR3 amino acid sequence together with its V-gene family, and reads without a unique V-gene family were excluded. In a later analysis, a few hundred highly shared, low-generation-probability nucleotide sequences were removed to address suspected cross-contamination and a sequencing artifact. In a later analysis, a clonal expansion index was calculated for each public chain from normalized within-repertoire ranks of inferred template counts. In a later analysis, generation probabilities were computed using a VDJ recombination model fitted to out-of-frame rearrangements, and the results were checked against IGoR. In a later analysis, hypergeometric tests were used to score TCR-TCR, TCR-HLA and TCR-CMV co-occurrence, with a repertoire-size bias correction applied to TCR pairs. To estimate false discovery rates, a later analysis permuted the HLA or CMV assignments 20 times. In a later analysis, co-occurring TCRs were grouped using DBSCAN, and TCRdist sequence similarity was added for clustering within HLA-allele-positive subsets. Co-occurrence clustering excluded repertoires with fewer than 30,000 or more than 120,000 public chains, plus five with anomalous nucleotide sharing. In its TCRdb copy, this immuneACCESS table keeps in-frame sequences only and misses some clones. Where compared with another copy, unresolved V genes explain less than half of these, and the others have no known cause. For V, J and clone size, that table is used; D and trimming come from the DNA. Across this sample there are more than 200,000 clones, with 85% to 90% seen only once. Around 1.4% of the sample comes from the top ten.

In the case of this clone: Its antigen remains undetermined. One base away there is no much larger clone; base qualities are not given.

The cohort was made up of hundreds of healthy bone marrow donors. At the time of sampling, every cohort member was nominally healthy, though immune exposures that went unrecorded were likely present. Of the 666 cohort members, about 290 had a positive CMV serostatus and 350 to 450 had a negative one, while no CMV serostatus was recorded for the donor. A peripheral blood sample was provided by each donor, and peripheral blood mononuclear cells were used for TCR beta sequencing. Genomic DNA was extracted from the blood cell samples with the Qiagen DNeasy Blood Extraction Kit. Material: PBMCs. The clonotype comes from a human donor in good health. The chain couples TRBV28 to TRBJ2-5, with TRBD1 identical over 7 junction bases. The closer fit of TRBJ2-7 to the DNA end suggests the J call may be wrong. The DNA sequence reads TGTGCCAGCAGTCCCGGACAGGCCTCTGGGAACGAGCAGTACTTC. This yields the protein CASSPGQASGNEQYF.